A single T cell receptor beta chain is shown here with its context. Its antigen is currently unknown. The data were taken from a study of post-analysis software for immune sequencing data. Study results and limitations: Roughly five TRBV segments were more frequent in patients than controls; TRBV5-6, TRBV5-1 and TRBV20-1 belonged to this group.

Unique molecular identifiers featured in each of the TCR beta cDNA libraries. TCRdb passed the PCR reads through MiXCR, listing each CDR3 protein once. The sample lists about 820,000 distinct CDR3 sequences, roughly 50% seen once, with roughly 4.4% in the top ten. Looked up from germline, CDR1 is SEHNR and CDR2 is FQNEAQ (reference sequence). The CDR3 is 17 amino acids. Trimming took 4 bases from V and 5 from J; bases not matched to a gene: 14. Sequences were obtained from blood. The receptor's source is a girl aged 5-17 years with multiple sclerosis. The chain carries TRBV7-9 and TRBJ2-3; 8 nucleotides line up with TRBD2. This CDR3 reads CASSSSWGGGPQDTQYF. Written as DNA, the CDR3 is TGTGCCAGCAGCTCCTCATGGGGCGGGGGGCCTCAAGATACGCAGTATTTT. Looking up the rest from reference TRBV7-9 and TRBJ2-3 gives the full variable domain: DTGVSQNPRHKITKRGQNVTFRCDPISEHNRLYWYRQTLGQGPEFLTYFQNEAQLEKSRLLSDRFSAERPKGSFSTLEIQRTEQGDSAMYLCASSSSWGGGPQDTQYFGPGTRLTVL.